One T cell receptor (beta chain) is described in this entry. The V gene lost 7 bases and the J gene lost 0 bases, with 16 bases spanning the gap. This CDR3 has 16 amino acids. Germline V gene lookup returns CDR1 MNHEY and CDR2 SVGEGT. Through a sample-barcoded 5' primer and a J-beta primer mix, a second PCR was run for roughly 7 to 11 cycles. TCRdb redid the calling of the 5' RACE reads with MiXCR, one entry per CDR3 protein. The table includes around 1.5 million distinct CDR3 sequences, about 31% detected once. Each sample used at least 6 million PBMCs. The record originates from a study of blood T cells in healthy people across ages.

The sample comprised blood. The J gene is TRBJ1-5, the V gene TRBV6-2 or TRBV6-3; D uncertain. This TCR came from a woman aged 25 to 39 in good health. The CDR3 loop reads CASTKWGYYSNQPQHF. In DNA form, the CDR3 reads TGTGCCAGCACCAAGTGGGGATATTATAGCAATCAGCCCCAGCATTTT.